This TCR beta chain is from a study of STAT5B mutations in CD4+ large granular lymphocyte leukemia. This clone was counted only a few times. The CDR3 spans 12 residues. From germline, CDR1 is LNHDA and CDR2 SQIVND (reference sequence). Trimming removed 8 bases at V and 8 bases at J, with 15 bases between. The table came from immunoSEQ multiplex PCR; TCRdb's copy has only in-frame clones and leaves some out. This sample has about 29,000 clones, with over 70% found just once. The chain is built from TRBV19 and TRBJ1-1, with D maybe TRBD1 (5 bases). Sequenced input: CD4+ T cells from blood buffy coats. This receptor was taken from a human donor in good health. This chain's CDR3 is CASVGDATEAFF. DNA for the CDR3: TGTGCCAGTGTGGGGGACGCGACCGAAGCTTTCTTT.